The next 32 T cell receptor beta chains were all read from a single sample in a study of blood T cell repertoires in COVID-19. Profiling relied on immunoSEQ multiplex PCR, and the TCRdb table lists in-frame clones only, not all of them. The table has roughly 300,000 clones, about nine tenths seen once. The sequencing input was PBMCs or T cells enriched from blood (not recorded which). These receptors were collected from a man aged 25-45 years who had recovered from COVID-19.

This chain joins TRBV11-2 and TRBJ2-7; 7 positions match TRBD2. Germline V gene lookup returns CDR1 SGHAT and CDR2 FQNNGV. V dropped 8 bases and J dropped 0; count of bases not matched to a gene: 7. The CDR3 runs 14 residues. CDR3 sequence: CASRQRGSSYEQYF. The CDR3 DNA follows: TGTGCCAGCCGGCAGCGGGGAAGCTCCTACGAGCAGTACTTC.

V and J are TRBV9 and TRBJ2-7, with D possibly being TRBD1 (6 bases). This CDR3 is 16 amino acids long. Trimming pared 4 bases from V and 4 bases from J, leaving 21 bases between. CDR1 is SGDLS and CDR2 is YYNGEE in the germline V gene. CDR3 in amino acids: CASSPARAGASYEQYF. DNA for the CDR3: TGTGCCAGCAGCCCCGCGCGGGCAGGGGCATCTTACGAGCAGTACTTC.

This chain joins TRBV6-2 or TRBV6-3 and TRBJ2-1, with 7 bases that match TRBD2. This CDR3 is built from 15 residues. Germline V lookup: CDR1 MNHEY, CDR2 SVGEGT. Trimming cost V 1 base and J 7 bases; bases outside gene matches: 7. CDR3 sequence reads: CASSYYGLVPNEQFF. Written as DNA, the CDR3 is TGTGCCAGCAGTTACTACGGACTAGTCCCAAATGAGCAGTTCTTC.

The genes are TRBV3-1 (or the pseudogene TRBV3-2) and TRBJ2-2; 10 positions match TRBD1. This CDR3 region has 17 residues. Germline V gene data show CDR1 as LGHDT and CDR2 as YNNKEL (reference sequence). The V and J ends lost 4 bases and 0 bases, in that order; junction bases with no gene match: 5. The CDR3 bases are TGTGCCAGCAGCCCGTGGACAGGGGGGTCGAACACCGGGGAGCTGTTTTTT. It encodes CASSPWTGGSNTGELFF.

Of note for this clone: Other DNA sequences in the same sample also yield this CDR3. The J gene is TRBJ2-7, the V gene TRBV24-1, with TRBD1 matching over 11 bases. Germline V gene data show CDR1 as KGHDR and CDR2 as SFDVKD. There are 15 residues in the CDR3. With 3 bases clipped from V and 2 bases from J, the junction kept 2 bases outside the gene matches. This chain's CDR3 is CATSDPGQGAYEQYF. In DNA form, the CDR3 reads TGTGCCACCAGTGATCCGGGACAGGGGGCCTACGAGCAGTACTTC.

Here the CDR3 DNA reads TGTGCCAGCAGCTCGTCACAGGGTATAGAGTGGGGGCAGTACTTC. Translation: CASSSSQGIEWGQYF. This chain links TRBV7-9 with TRBJ2-7; D might be TRBD1 (6 bases). From germline, CDR1 is SEHNR and CDR2 FQNEAQ (reference sequence). V lost 4 bases and J 9 bases, leaving 22 bases between the germline ends. The CDR3 extends over 15 amino acids.

This chain joins TRBV28 and TRBJ2-6; D is unclear. The CDR3 consists of 16 residues. Germline loops: CDR1 MDHEN, CDR2 SYDVKM. V was clipped by 3 bases and J by 1 base, with 10 bases between them. The CDR3 nucleotides read TGTGCCAGCAGTTTTTTAGTGCTTTCTGGGGCCAACGTCCTGACTTTC. Protein product: CASSFLVLSGANVLTF.

This clone was counted a few times. This chain links TRBV19 with TRBJ1-4; 7 bases are shared with TRBD1. Germline CDR1 is LNHDA and CDR2 is SQIVND (reference sequence). V shed 5 bases and J 0 bases; nucleotides not matched to a gene: 3. The CDR3 is 15 amino acids. The CDR3 DNA is TGTGCCAGTAGTGACAGGGTCGCAACTAATGAAAAACTGTTTTTT. It translates to CASSDRVATNEKLFF.

This sequence joins TRBV11-2 and TRBJ1-4, with D maybe TRBD1 (5 bases). The CDR3 is 17 residues long. From germline, CDR1 is SGHAT and CDR2 FQNNGV. Trimming left V 0 bases short and J 6 bases short, with 17 bases between. The CDR3 DNA sequence: TGTGCCAGCAGCTTAGATCCAGGGTATATTATCGATGAAAAACTGTTTTTT. Protein: CASSLDPGYIIDEKLFF.

This clone was seen a single time. The CDR3 DNA is TGTGCCAGCAGCTTAGGCCGGGCGGGACCGAGACGAGCGTATGGCTACACCTTC. This sequence encodes CASSLGRAGPRRAYGYTF. This chain connects TRBV7-9 to TRBJ1-2; D might be TRBD1 (5 bases). The germline V gene encodes CDR1 SEHNR and CDR2 FQNEAQ (reference sequence). V lost 1 base and J 5 bases, leaving 23 bases between the germline ends. CDR3 length equals 18 residues.

The rearrangement uses TRBV5-5 and TRBJ1-4, with 9 bases aligning to TRBD1. With 3 bases clipped from V and 7 bases from J, the junction kept 4 bases outside the gene matches. Germline loops: CDR1 SGHKS, CDR2 YYEKEE (reference sequence). The CDR3 loop spans 14 amino acids. The CDR3 sequence: CASSYGTGREKLFF. CDR3 in DNA: TGTGCCAGCAGCTACGGGACAGGGCGTGAAAAACTGTTTTTT. The full variable domain, in which reference TRBV5-5 and TRBJ1-4 provide the parts outside the CDR3, is DAGVTQSPTHLIKTRGQQVTLRCSPISGHKSVSWYQQVLGQGPQFIFQYYEKEERGRGNFPDRFSARQFPNYSSELNVNALLLGDSALYLCASSYGTGREKLFFGSGTQLSVL.

V and J are TRBV29-1 and TRBJ1-2; 8 nucleotides align to TRBD1. CDR3 length equals 16 residues. Trimming took 7 bases from V and 1 from J; bases not matched to a gene: 14. Germline V lookup: CDR1 SQVTM, CDR2 ANQGSEA. The CDR3 reads CSAGPWTGSFNYGYTF. The CDR3 coding sequence is TGCAGCGCCGGGCCTTGGACAGGGTCGTTTAACTATGGCTACACCTTC. The variable domain in full, with the rest retrieved from reference TRBV29-1 and TRBJ1-2, is SAVISQKPSRDICQRGTSLTIQCQVDSQVTMMFWYRQQPGQSLTLIATANQGSEATYESGFVIDKFPISRPNLTFSTLTVSNMSPEDSSIYLCSAGPWTGSFNYGYTFGSGTRLTVV.

The chain recombines TRBV10-3 with TRBJ1-1; D is unclear. Trimming removed 2 bases at V and 1 base at J, with 8 bases between. This CDR3 region has 14 residues. Germline V gene sequence: CDR1 ENHRY, CDR2 SYGVKD. The DNA for the CDR3 is TGTGCCATCAGTGAGAATGCAGGGAACACTGAAGCTTTCTTT. Amino acid sequence: CAISENAGNTEAFF.

CDR3 loop: CASRKAQGATYF. CDR3 in DNA: TGTGCCAGCAGAAAAGCCCAGGGGGCTACGTACTTC. This chain links TRBV6-5 with TRBJ2-7, with TRBD1 matching 8 bases. CDR1 MNHEY and CDR2 SVGAGI come from the germline V gene. There are 12 residues in the CDR3. V lost 6 bases, J lost 12 bases, and 10 bases stayed unmatched.

As concerns this clone: At one end, the junction sequence differs from germline, possibly due to a read error. The J gene is TRBJ1-6, the V gene TRBV9; possibly TRBD1 for D (6 bases). Looked up from germline, CDR1 is SGDLS and CDR2 is YYNGEE. The CDR3 sequence is 15 residues long. CDR3 protein: CASSPRGSNNSPLHF. CDR3 DNA: TGTGCCAGCAGCCCCAGGGGCTCCAATAATTCACCCCTCCACTTT. Supplemented by reference TRBV9 and TRBJ1-6, the full variable domain reads DSGVTQTPKHLITATGQRVTLRCSPRSGDLSVYWYQQSLDQGLQFLIQYYNGEERAKGNILERFSAQQFPDLHSELNLSSLELGDSALYFCASSPRGSNNSPLHFGNGTRLTVT.

The rearrangement uses TRBV15 and TRBJ2-3; 14 nucleotides align to TRBD2. Germline assignment: CDR1 LNHNV and CDR2 YYDKDF (reference sequence). The CDR3 covers 17 residues. Trimming cost V 4 bases and J 6 bases; bases outside gene matches: 9. For the CDR3, the DNA is TGTGCCACCAGCACACCGGGACTAGCGGGAGTCAGCGATACGCAGTATTTT. Protein sequence: CATSTPGLAGVSDTQYF.

This sequence joins TRBV7-8 and TRBJ2-1, with 10 bases that match TRBD2. Germline V gene sequence: CDR1 SGHVS, CDR2 FQNEAQ. Unmatched junction bases numbered 8, after V lost 2 bases and J lost 7 bases. The CDR3 loop spans 16 amino acids. The CDR3, as DNA: TGTGCCAGCAGCTTACGTCTAGCGGGAGTTTCTAATGAGCAGTTCTTC. Protein: CASSLRLAGVSNEQFF. The whole variable domain, filled in from reference TRBV7-8 and TRBJ2-1, reads GAGVSQSPRYKVAKRGQDVALRCDPISGHVSLFWYQQALGQGPEFLTYFQNEAQLDKSGLPSDRFFAERPEGSVSTLKIQRTQQEDSAVYLCASSLRLAGVSNEQFFGPGTRLTVL.

CDR3 in amino acids: CASSFLAGQGYEAFF. CDR3 nucleotides: TGCGCCAGCAGCTTTCTGGCGGGACAGGGTTATGAAGCTTTCTTT. V is TRBV5-1 and J is TRBJ1-1; the match to TRBD1 covers 9 bases. The CDR3 length is 15 residues. V gave up 2 bases and J gave up 7 bases; unmatched junction bases: 9. Germline CDR1 reads SGHRS; CDR2 reads YFSETQ.

V usage is TRBV7-2 and J usage is TRBJ2-2, with D tentatively TRBD1 (6 bases). Germline-derived CDR1 and CDR2 are SGHTA and FQGNSA. Trimming removed 5 bases from V and 3 bases from J, with 16 bases in between. The CDR3 runs 16 residues. Here the CDR3 DNA reads TGTGCCAGCAGCCCCCAGACAGGAGTCTACACCGGGGAGCTGTTTTTT. As protein: CASSPQTGVYTGELFF.

This chain uses TRBV6-1 with TRBJ2-5, with TRBD1 matching over 12 bases. The CDR3 has 17 amino acids. Germline V gene lookup returns CDR1 MNHNS and CDR2 SASEGT. V shed 0 bases, J shed 9 bases, and the junction held 11 bases outside the gene matches. CDR3 in amino acids: CASSEAFGTGGASAQYF. In DNA, the CDR3 is TGTGCCAGCAGTGAAGCGTTCGGGACAGGGGGCGCCTCGGCCCAGTACTTC.

The J gene is TRBJ1-2, the V gene TRBV5-4, with TRBD1 matching over 7 bases. The germline V gene encodes CDR1 SGHNT and CDR2 YYREEE (reference sequence). With V trimmed by 5 bases and J by 3 bases, 7 bases remained unmatched. The CDR3 extends over 14 amino acids. This chain's CDR3 is CASRGRTGHYGYTF. The DNA of the CDR3 is TGTGCCAGCAGGGGCCGGACAGGACACTATGGCTACACCTTC.

The J gene is TRBJ1-2, the V gene TRBV7-8; 9 bases line up with TRBD1. CDR3 size: 16 residues. Germline lookup yields CDR1 SGHVS and CDR2 FQNEAQ. Trimming took 1 base from V and 6 from J; bases not matched to a gene: 9. CDR3 region: CASSLGGTGLGDGYTF. In DNA form, the CDR3 reads TGTGCCAGCAGCTTAGGGGGGACAGGGCTGGGAGATGGCTACACCTTC.

The chain carries TRBV7-6 and TRBJ2-7, with a weak D call TRBD2 (5 bases). CDR1 and CDR2 from the germline V gene are SGHVS and FNYEAQ. V gave up 1 base and J gave up 0 bases, with 16 bases separating them. The CDR3 extends over 17 amino acids. The CDR3 DNA sequence: TGTGCCAGCAGCTTAGACTCAGGAGGCCTCTACTCCTACGAGCAGTACTTC. Its protein is CASSLDSGGLYSYEQYF.

This clone is a singleton in its sample. V and J are TRBV19 and TRBJ1-6; D is ambiguous. Germline lookup yields CDR1 LNHDA and CDR2 SQIVND (reference sequence). The CDR3 extends over 13 amino acids. V lost 7 bases and J 16 bases, leaving 20 bases between the germline ends. In DNA form, the CDR3 reads TGTGCCAGTAAGGAGGAACCGACGGGTTATCTCCACTTT. Translation gives CASKEEPTGYLHF. The variable domain in full, with the rest retrieved from reference TRBV19 and TRBJ1-6, is DGGITQSPKYLFRKEGQNVTLSCEQNLNHDAMYWYRQDPGQGLRLIYYSQIVNDFQKGDIAEGYSVSREKKESFPLTVTSAQKNPTAFYLCASKEEPTGYLHFGNGTRLTVT.

The sample holds a few counts of this clone. This rearrangement joins TRBV1 to TRBJ2-1; TRBD2, the table's D call, was not compared with the DNA. TRBV1 is a pseudogene. This CDR3 spans 12 amino acids. In DNA form, the CDR3 reads TGCACCAGCAGCCTTAGCTTAAATGAGCAGTTCTTC. Translated, it gives CTSSLSLNEQFF.

The chain links TRBV2 to TRBJ1-1; 7 bases fit TRBD1. The germline V gene encodes CDR1 SNHLY and CDR2 FYNNEI. The CDR3 extends over 13 amino acids. V lost 3 bases and J lost 6; bases outside the gene matches: 4. The CDR3 coding sequence is TGTGCCAGCAGTGAGGACAGGTTTTCTGAAGCTTTCTTT. Its translation is CASSEDRFSEAFF.

The V gene is TRBV28, the J gene TRBJ1-2, with D perhaps TRBD1 (6 bases). The germline V and J ends were trimmed by 7 bases and 3 bases, with 15 bases remaining between them. Looked up from germline, CDR1 is MDHEN and CDR2 is SYDVKM. The CDR3 length is 14 residues. CDR3 coding DNA: TGTGCCAGCAACCCTTTGCAGGGGTACTATGGCTACACCTTC. This encodes CASNPLQGYYGYTF.

The CDR3 region has the DNA TGTGCCAGCAGCCCAAGCGGGGGGGTGGAACAGTTCTTC. Amino acid sequence: CASSPSGGVEQFF. J is TRBJ2-1 and V is TRBV11-3, with TRBD2 matching over 10 bases. Germline-derived CDR1 and CDR2 are SGHNT and YENEEA. With V trimmed by 5 bases and J by 13 bases, 8 bases remained unmatched. The CDR3 has 13 amino acids.

This chain joins TRBV30 and TRBJ2-1; maybe TRBD2 (5 bases). Germline CDR1 is GTSNPN and CDR2 is SVGIG (reference sequence). Trimming took 3 bases from V and 3 from J, leaving 12 bases between them. The CDR3 covers 14 residues. CDR3 coding DNA: TGTGCCTGGAGGGACGGACTCGACTACAATGAGCAGTTCTTC. Protein product: CAWRDGLDYNEQFF.

The genes are TRBV4-1 and TRBJ1-2; a possible D gene is TRBD1 (6 bases). Germline assignment: CDR1 MGHRA and CDR2 YSYEKL. V shed 0 bases and J shed 8 bases, with 10 bases lying between them. This CDR3 is 13 amino acids long. The CDR3 region is CASSQDGQWGYTF. The CDR3 DNA follows: TGCGCCAGCAGCCAAGATGGACAGTGGGGCTACACCTTC.

This clone was recorded once. The chain carries TRBV11-2 and TRBJ2-1; D is perhaps TRBD2 (6 bases). Trimming shortened V by 7 bases and J by 4 bases, and 14 bases separated the two germline ends. CDR1 and CDR2 from the germline V gene are SGHAT and FQNNGV. This CDR3 has 14 residues. The DNA for the CDR3 is TGTGCCAGCACCGCCGGGACTCCATACAATGAGCAGTTCTTC. Translation gives CASTAGTPYNEQFF.

The chain carries TRBV6-5 and TRBJ1-6; D uncertain. The V end lost 2 bases, the J end lost 2 bases, and 10 bases lay between the germline ends. CDR3 length: 16 residues. CDR1 is MNHEY, CDR2 SVGAGI, per germline. The DNA for the CDR3 is TGTGCCAGCAGTTACGCGGGTCGGGCCTATAATTCACCCCTCCACTTT. Its translation: CASSYAGRAYNSPLHF.